The 2 T cell receptor beta chains presented below share a single source sample, sequenced in a study of technical replicates of blood from a handful of donors. The data were produced by immunoSEQ multiplex PCR, yet TCRdb's version contains in-frame clones alone and is incomplete. The data show more than 65,000 clones, 90% to 95% seen once. Sequencing was done on a sample of T cells isolated from PBMCs. These receptors all come from a human donor in good health.

The chain recombines TRBV30 with TRBJ2-1; no reliable D call. The length of the CDR3 is 16 residues. Germline V gene lookup returns CDR1 GTSNPN and CDR2 SVGIG (reference sequence). V was clipped by 4 bases and J by 0 bases, with 16 bases between them. The CDR3 spells CAWTRTPVPSYNEQFF. For the CDR3, the DNA is TGTGCCTGGACCCGCACACCCGTCCCCTCCTACAATGAGCAGTTCTTC.

The chain uses TRBV10-3 and TRBJ2-3; TRBD2 matches at 8 bases. This CDR3 comprises 17 residues. V shed 2 bases and J 7 bases; nucleotides not matched to a gene: 14. The germline V gene has CDR1 ENHRY and CDR2 SYGVKD. This chain's CDR3 is CAISEQFGSGIFNTQYF. The CDR3 DNA sequence: TGTGCCATCAGTGAGCAATTTGGTAGCGGGATATTTAATACGCAGTATTTT.